This entry lists 23 T cell receptor beta chains sequenced from one sample in a study of human T cells and chemical hapten exposure. The time point was: pre-sensitization, week 0. Treatment: therapeutic diphenylcyclopropenone sensitization with weekly scalp DPC. Each CDR3 protein gets one entry after TCRdb re-called the RACE reads with MiXCR. The repertoire holds around 180,000 distinct CDR3 sequences, about 31% seen once, with less than 3% in the top ten. Specimen: whole blood, collected in connection with sensitization to the hapten diphenylcyclopropenone (DPC). These receptors came from a woman aged 25-40 years with alopecia areata. Some clones in this sample may be carry-over from other donors' samples.

The rearrangement joins TRBV28 to TRBJ2-7, with unresolved D. V was cut by 5 bases and J by 3 bases, with 11 bases left in between. CDR1 MDHEN and CDR2 SYDVKM come from the germline V gene. The CDR3 covers 13 residues. CDR3 nucleotide sequence: TGTGCCAGCAGTGCAACATGGAGCTACGAGCAGTACTTC. As protein: CASSATWSYEQYF.

This clonotype was seen more than once but under ten times. The V call is TRBV7-2, the J call TRBJ2-2, with D tentatively TRBD1 (5 bases). The V end was cut by 7 bases, the J end by 4 bases, with 10 bases between. This CDR3 spans 13 amino acids. The V gene's germline CDR1 is SGHTA and CDR2 FQGNSA. The CDR3 loop reads CASTPTVTGELFF. The CDR3 coding sequence is TGTGCCAGCACCCCGACAGTCACCGGGGAGCTGTTTTTT.

The chain couples TRBV7-2 to TRBJ2-7, with 13 nucleotides matching TRBD2. Germline lookup yields CDR1 SGHTA and CDR2 FQGNSA. J gave up 6 bases and V 4 bases, and 6 bases lay outside the gene matches. The CDR3 has 15 residues. CDR3 protein: CASSYTGLAGVEQYF. The CDR3 DNA sequence: TGTGCCAGCAGCTATACCGGACTAGCGGGAGTCGAGCAGTACTTC.

This clonotype was counted only a few times. V usage is TRBV20-1 and J usage is TRBJ2-5; D may be TRBD1 (5 bases). The germline V gene has CDR1 DFQATT and CDR2 SNEGSKA (reference sequence). The CDR3 totals 14 residues. Trimming took off 0 bases at V and 5 bases at J, with 13 bases between the two ends. In nucleotides, the CDR3 is TGCAGTGCTAGAGATTTTGTCAGGGTGGAGACCCAGTACTTC. Protein product: CSARDFVRVETQYF.

This clonotype was seen a handful of times. This chain's CDR3 is CASSTHLKGPDGYTF. CDR3 sequence (DNA): TGTGCCAGCAGCACCCATCTTAAAGGTCCTGATGGCTACACCTTC. The chain employs TRBV7-2 and TRBJ1-2; D unresolved. V dropped 5 bases and J dropped 6 bases, with 19 bases sitting between them. This CDR3 has 15 amino acids. The germline CDR1 and CDR2 sequences are SGHTA and FQGNSA.

The CDR3 DNA reads as TGCGCCAGCAGCTTGATCAGGGGCAGCACAGATACGCAGTATTTT. Translation gives CASSLIRGSTDTQYF. V usage is TRBV5-1 and J usage is TRBJ2-3, with a weak D call TRBD1 (6 bases). V was trimmed by 1 base and J by 0 bases, leaving 9 bases between them. The CDR3 consists of 15 residues. CDR1 and CDR2 from the germline V gene are SGHRS and YFSETQ.

The chain joins TRBV2 to TRBJ1-3; D may be TRBD1 (5 bases). The CDR3 sequence is 15 residues long. Germline lookup yields CDR1 SNHLY and CDR2 FYNNEI. V was pared by 8 bases and J by 2 bases, with 16 bases between. The DNA for the CDR3 is TGTGCCAGCGGAGTTCGAGGGACTACTGGAAACACCATATATTTT. Translating gives CASGVRGTTGNTIYF.

The chain uses TRBV29-1 and TRBJ1-1; D is possibly TRBD1 (6 bases). Germline lookup yields CDR1 SQVTM and CDR2 ANQGSEA. The CDR3 contains 13 residues. V lost 4 bases and J lost 0, with 9 bases in between. CDR3 region: CSVVGQMNTEAFF. The CDR3 DNA reads as TGCAGCGTTGTAGGACAGATGAACACTGAAGCTTTCTTT.

Concerning this clonotype itself: A much larger clone lies a single base off, so this may be a read error. The rearrangement uses TRBV9 and TRBJ1-1, with no clear D. V dropped 0 bases and J dropped 3 bases, with 9 bases sitting between them. CDR1 is SGDLS, CDR2 YYNGEE, per germline. The CDR3 totals 14 residues. CDR3 sequence (DNA): TGTGCCAGCAGCGTAGCCACACTAGACACTGAAGCTTTCTTT. It codes for CASSVATLDTEAFF.

This clonotype was seen only a few times. CDR3 region: CARPAGAGNTDTQYF. CDR3 DNA: TGTGCCAGGCCAGCGGGGGCCGGAAACACAGATACGCAGTATTTT. This chain uses TRBV5-8 with TRBJ2-3; 8 bases line up with TRBD2. V lost 8 bases and J lost 2; bases outside the gene matches: 10. This CDR3 comprises 15 residues. Looked up from germline, CDR1 is SGHTS and CDR2 is YDEGEE. The entire variable domain, with the rest obtained from reference TRBV5-8 and TRBJ2-3, is as follows: EAGVTQSPTHLIKTRGQQATLRCSPISGHTSVYWYQQALGLGLQFLLWYDEGEERNRGNFPPRFSGRQFPNYSSELNVNALELEDSALYLCARPAGAGNTDTQYFGPGTRLTVL.

This clonotype was seen only a few times. The J gene is TRBJ2-3, the V gene TRBV20-1; no clear D. This CDR3 region has 12 residues. V lost 0 bases, J lost 3 bases, and 4 bases lay in between. Looked up from germline, CDR1 is DFQATT and CDR2 is SNEGSKA (reference sequence). CDR3 in amino acids: CSARDGTDTQYF. CDR3 coding DNA: TGCAGTGCTAGAGATGGGACAGATACGCAGTATTTT.

The chain uses TRBV20-1 and TRBJ1-1; a possible D gene is TRBD1 (6 bases). V dropped 0 bases and J dropped 11 bases, with 19 bases sitting between them. The CDR3 is 14 amino acids. Per germline, CDR1 DFQATT and CDR2 SNEGSKA (reference sequence). The CDR3 loop reads CSARDSGGTGYAFF. CDR3 nucleotide sequence: TGCAGTGCTAGAGACTCGGGCGGAACAGGGTATGCTTTCTTT.

This clonotype was seen more than once but under ten times. The genes are TRBV28 and TRBJ2-3; D perhaps matches TRBD1 (6 bases). The CDR3 covers 16 residues. Germline loops: CDR1 MDHEN, CDR2 SYDVKM. Trimming cost V 3 bases and J 2 bases, with 15 bases left between them. The CDR3 loop reads CASSFLPTGITDTQYF. CDR3 nucleotides: TGTGCCAGCAGTTTTCTTCCAACAGGGATCACAGATACGCAGTATTTT.

This chain uses TRBV27 with TRBJ1-6; 9 bases agree with TRBD1. This CDR3 contains 14 residues. Per germline, CDR1 MNHEY and CDR2 SMNVEV (reference sequence). Trimming cost V 8 bases and J 9 bases; bases outside gene matches: 8. The CDR3, as DNA: TGTGCCAGCGGTAACAGGGGGCAAGGTTCACCCCTCCACTTT. Translating it yields CASGNRGQGSPLHF.

This clonotype has just a few counts. The chain is built from TRBV28 and TRBJ2-6, with 8 bases identical to TRBD1. V lost 6 bases, J lost 0 bases, and 4 bases stayed unmatched. The CDR3 spans 16 residues. Germline V gives CDR1 MDHEN, CDR2 SYDVKM. CDR3 residues: CASSRDRLSGANVLTF. CDR3 DNA: TGTGCCAGCAGCCGGGACAGGCTCTCTGGGGCCAACGTCCTGACTTTC.

CDR3 protein: CSARVHRDDTEAFF. Here the CDR3 DNA reads TGCAGTGCTAGGGTCCACAGGGATGACACTGAAGCTTTCTTT. The gene calls are TRBV20-1 and TRBJ1-1, with TRBD1 as a possible D gene (6 bases). The CDR3 runs 14 residues. V lost 3 bases and J 3 bases, leaving 14 bases between the germline ends. Germline loops: CDR1 DFQATT, CDR2 SNEGSKA (reference sequence).

This sequence joins TRBV20-1 and TRBJ1-2, with 8 bases matching TRBD1. The CDR3 is made up of 15 amino acids. CDR1 DFQATT and CDR2 SNEGSKA come from the germline V gene (reference sequence). With 5 bases clipped from V and 6 bases from J, the junction kept 14 bases outside the gene matches. The DNA of the CDR3 is TGCAGTGCTTTCTTACGGCAGGGGGCTGGGGATGGCTACACCTTC. Translated, it gives CSAFLRQGAGDGYTF.

The V call is TRBV5-1, the J call TRBJ2-3, with D perhaps matching TRBD1 (6 bases). In germline, CDR1 is SGHRS, CDR2 YFSETQ. Trimming removed 2 bases at V and 0 bases at J, with 7 bases between. The CDR3 runs to 14 residues. The CDR3 reads CASSFQGSTDTQYF. In DNA, the CDR3 is TGCGCCAGCAGCTTCCAGGGGAGCACAGATACGCAGTATTTT.

V gene TRBV5-6 combines with J gene TRBJ2-1, with TRBD1 as a possible D gene (6 bases). Trimming left V 0 bases short and J 0 bases short, with 10 bases between. CDR3 length: 16 amino acids. Germline loops: CDR1 SGHDT, CDR2 YYEEEE. CDR3 DNA: TGTGCCAGCAGCTTGGCCCGGGACAACTCCTACAATGAGCAGTTCTTC. It translates to CASSLARDNSYNEQFF.

CDR3 nucleotide sequence: TGTGCCAGCAGCCAAGACCCAGGGAAAAACATTCAGTACTTC. This sequence encodes CASSQDPGKNIQYF. This sequence joins TRBV3-1 and TRBJ2-4; D might be TRBD1 (5 bases). V was cut by 0 bases and J by 4 bases, with 7 bases left in between. Germline loops: CDR1 LGHDT, CDR2 YNNKEL (reference sequence). The CDR3 spans 14 residues. The full variable domain, completed using reference TRBV3-1 and TRBJ2-4, is DTAVSQTPKYLVTQMGNDKSIKCEQNLGHDTMYWYKQDSKKFLKIMFSYNNKELIINETVPNRFSPKSPDKAHLNLHINSLELGDSAVYFCASSQDPGKNIQYFGAGTRLSVL.

This clonotype was seen a few times. CDR3 DNA sequence: TGCAGCGTCGCCGAGCGGGAGGGCTCCTACAATGAGCAGTTCTTC. It translates to CSVAEREGSYNEQFF. The rearrangement uses TRBV29-1 and TRBJ2-1; 10 bases align to TRBD2. CDR1 is SQVTM, CDR2 ANQGSEA, per germline. Losses at the gene ends were 6 bases for V and 0 bases for J; bases not matched to a gene: 5. This CDR3 has 15 residues.

CDR3: CASSSRVNNQPQHF. The CDR3, as DNA: TGTGCCAGCAGTTCGAGGGTTAACAATCAGCCCCAGCATTTT. The chain employs TRBV28 and TRBJ1-5; D remains ambiguous. V lost 4 bases and J lost 3, with 10 bases in between. CDR3 length equals 14 residues. CDR1 and CDR2 (germline): MDHEN, SYDVKM.

This chain joins TRBV12-3 or TRBV12-4 and TRBJ1-1; 9 bases are a match to TRBD1. V lost 8 bases to trimming and J lost 6 bases; unmatched junction nucleotides: 7. There are 13 residues in the CDR3. CDR3 loop: CASHYRGRAEAFF. Here the CDR3 DNA reads TGTGCCAGCCATTACAGGGGGCGGGCTGAAGCTTTCTTT.